The 26 T cell receptor beta chains in this list originate from one sample, sequenced in a study of cytomegalovirus exposure and HLA in healthy donors (dated by TCRdb to the late 2010s). Receptors were amplified or captured by the immunoSEQ multiplex PCR assay. For the multiplex PCR, a mixture combining 60 forward primers for TCR Vbeta segments and 13 reverse primers for TCR Jbeta segments was used. As stored in TCRdb, this immuneACCESS dataset retains in-frame rearrangements with V and J assigned. A fraction of the clones does not appear; measured against another copy, unresolved V genes explain less than half of the discrepancy, and the remainder lacks a known reason. This sample gives about 160,000 clones in total; over 70% of them show up just once. The ten largest clonotypes hold 6.5% to 8.5% of the sample. Sequencing was done on a sample of PBMCs. Receptors originate from a woman in her forties in good health and CMV-seropositive.

About this clone itself: The same CDR3 also results from other DNA sequences found in this sample. The V gene is TRBV25-1, the J gene TRBJ2-3; possibly TRBD2 for D (6 bases). The CDR3 contains 15 residues. Germline V gene sequence: CDR1 MGHDK, CDR2 SYGVNS. The ends were cut back, 2 bases at V and 3 bases at J, with 12 bases in the middle. The CDR3 DNA sequence: TGTGCCAGCAGTGAAGGTGGGGGGATGACAGATACGCAGTATTTT. Its protein is CASSEGGGMTDTQYF.

The rearrangement joins TRBV9 to TRBJ2-7; 11 nucleotides match TRBD2. J gave up 2 bases and V 3 bases, and 7 bases lay outside the gene matches. This CDR3 is 16 amino acids long. Germline V gene data show CDR1 as SGDLS and CDR2 as YYNGEE. CDR3: CASSASISGGAYEQYF. For the CDR3, the DNA is TGTGCCAGCAGCGCCTCTATTAGCGGGGGGGCCTACGAGCAGTACTTC. Full variable domain (rest looked up from reference TRBV9 and TRBJ2-7): DSGVTQTPKHLITATGQRVTLRCSPRSGDLSVYWYQQSLDQGLQFLIQYYNGEERAKGNILERFSAQQFPDLHSELNLSSLELGDSALYFCASSASISGGAYEQYFGPGTRLTVT.

The sample holds one count of this clone. The chain combines TRBV5-1 with TRBJ1-4; D is undetermined. The ends were cut back, 5 bases at V and 3 bases at J, with 14 bases in the middle. This CDR3 is built from 15 residues. Germline lookup yields CDR1 SGHRS and CDR2 YFSETQ. The CDR3 region has the DNA TGCGCCAGCAGGTGGACTAGTGGGGCTAATGAAAAACTGTTTTTT. It translates to CASRWTSGANEKLFF. Drawing the rest from reference TRBV5-1 and TRBJ1-4, the complete variable domain is KAGVTQTPRYLIKTRGQQVTLSCSPISGHRSVSWYQQTPGQGLQFLFEYFSETQRNKGNFPGRFSGRQFSNSRSEMNVSTLELGDSALYLCASRWTSGANEKLFFGSGTQLSVL.

This chain uses TRBV30 with TRBJ1-1; no clear D. Germline CDR1 and CDR2: GTSNPN and SVGIG (reference sequence). The CDR3 covers 13 residues. Deletions cut 4 bases from V and 5 bases from J, with 14 bases between. CDR3 loop: CAWTRTGRTEAFF. CDR3 coding DNA: TGTGCCTGGACTCGGACGGGAAGGACTGAAGCTTTCTTT. Using reference TRBV30 and TRBJ1-1 for the parts outside the CDR3, the full variable domain is SQTIHQWPATLVQPVGSPLSLECTVEGTSNPNLYWYRQAAGRGLQLLFYSVGIGQISSEVPQNLSASRPQDRQFILSSKKLLLSDSGFYLCAWTRTGRTEAFFGQGTRLTVV.

The chain is built from TRBV9 and TRBJ1-1; D is ambiguous. The CDR3 is 13 amino acids. The V end was cut by 0 bases, the J end by 7 bases, with 10 bases between. Germline assignment: CDR1 SGDLS and CDR2 YYNGEE. The CDR3 nucleotides read TGTGCCAGCAGCGTAGCTACGAGGGATGAAGCTTTCTTT. This sequence encodes CASSVATRDEAFF.

This chain links TRBV6-1 with TRBJ2-5, with TRBD2 matching over 9 bases. With V trimmed by 4 bases and J by 5 bases, 11 bases remained unmatched. The CDR3 contains 16 residues. Germline lookup yields CDR1 MNHNS and CDR2 SASEGT. CDR3 DNA: TGTGCCAGCAGTGTGAGTAGCGGGGGCCCCGGGGAGACCCAGTACTTC. Translation gives CASSVSSGGPGETQYF.

The chain links TRBV6-5 to TRBJ1-2; D possibly corresponds to TRBD1 (5 bases). V gave up 6 bases and J gave up 0 bases, with 11 bases separating them. The length of the CDR3 is 14 residues. Per the germline V gene, CDR1 is MNHEY and CDR2 is SVGAGI. The CDR3 is CASSYDSANYGYTF. In DNA form, the CDR3 reads TGTGCCAGCAGCTATGACAGCGCTAACTATGGCTACACCTTC.

This clone has just one count. V and J are TRBV30 and TRBJ1-3; no clear D. Germline V lookup: CDR1 GTSNPN, CDR2 SVGIG (reference sequence). The CDR3 is made up of 15 amino acids. V lost 3 bases and J lost 0, with 12 bases in between. The chain's CDR3 is CAWSANGLSGNTIYF. CDR3 coding DNA: TGTGCCTGGAGCGCTAATGGACTCTCTGGAAACACCATATATTTT.

This chain uses TRBV11-1 with TRBJ2-7, with 10 bases lining up with TRBD1. The germline CDR1 and CDR2 sequences are SGHAT and FQDESV (reference sequence). The V segment lost 1 base and the J segment 7 bases; nucleotides outside the gene matches: 10. This CDR3 is built from 16 residues. CDR3 DNA sequence: TGTGCCAGCAGCTTAGTCACCGGGACAGGGGTTCGAGAGCAGTACTTC. This sequence encodes CASSLVTGTGVREQYF.

The chain combines TRBV7-9 with TRBJ2-1; TRBD2 matches at 9 bases. Germline CDR1 SEHNR, CDR2 FQNEAQ (reference sequence). The CDR3 has 16 residues. J lost 10 bases, V lost 1 base, and 11 bases had no gene match. CDR3 sequence (DNA): TGTGCCAGCAGCTTAGGAAGCGGGGGGCTCCCGATAGAGCAGTTCTTC. Translation gives CASSLGSGGLPIEQFF.

The chain uses TRBV6-6 and TRBJ1-2, with no clear D. Trimming stripped 10 bases from V and 6 bases from J, with 18 bases between. The germline gives CDR1 MNHNY, CDR2 SVGAGI (reference sequence). The CDR3 is 13 residues long. DNA for the CDR3: TGTGCCATCACAAGGGAGGAACTAAATGGCTACACCTTC. Translation gives CAITREELNGYTF.

The J gene is TRBJ1-6, the V gene TRBV7-2; 7 bases map to TRBD1. V dropped 5 bases and J dropped 7; count of bases not matched to a gene: 8. Germline CDR1 SGHTA, CDR2 FQGNSA. The CDR3 is 15 residues long. DNA for the CDR3: TGTGCCAGCAGCAAAGAGGGACAGTGGAATTCACCCCTCCACTTT. This gives the protein CASSKEGQWNSPLHF.

This clone was detected once. The chain has TRBV28 and TRBJ1-2; 7 positions match TRBD1. The CDR3 loop spans 13 amino acids. V trimming: 1 base; J trimming: 8 bases; junction bases outside the gene matches: 4. CDR1 is MDHEN, CDR2 SYDVKM, per germline. CDR3 in amino acids: CASSLSGTAGYTF. CDR3 coding DNA: TGTGCCAGCAGTTTATCCGGGACAGCCGGCTACACCTTC.

This chain connects TRBV27 to TRBJ1-2; a weak D match, TRBD1 (6 bases). CDR1 and CDR2 (germline): MNHEY, SMNVEV (reference sequence). The ends were cut back, 3 bases at V and 2 bases at J, with 10 bases in the middle. The CDR3 runs to 14 residues. As DNA, the CDR3 is TGTGCCAGCAGTTTGCAGGGGTCAAACTATGGCTACACCTTC. Translation: CASSLQGSNYGYTF.

The chain carries TRBV5-6 and TRBJ2-3; 9 bases agree with TRBD1. Trimming cost V 0 bases and J 4 bases; bases outside gene matches: 6. The CDR3 has 16 amino acids. Germline-derived CDR1 and CDR2 are SGHDT and YYEEEE. The CDR3 DNA sequence: TGTGCCAGCAGCTTGGGAGGGGGACAGGGCCCAGATACGCAGTATTTT. Its protein product is CASSLGGGQGPDTQYF.

This clone has only one observation. The chain couples TRBV7-2 to TRBJ2-7; D perhaps matches TRBD2 (5 bases). The CDR3 contains 14 residues. Trimming shortened V by 6 bases and J by 6 bases, and 18 bases separated the two germline ends. The germline gives CDR1 SGHTA, CDR2 FQGNSA. Here the CDR3 DNA reads TGTGCCAGCAGTCCAACGGGGTCCAGGCTCGAGCAGTACTTC. Translating gives CASSPTGSRLEQYF. The entire variable domain, with the rest obtained from reference TRBV7-2 and TRBJ2-7, is as follows: GAGVSQSPSNKVTEKGKDVELRCDPISGHTALYWYRQSLGQGLEFLIYFQGNSAPDKSGLPSDRFSAERTGGSVSTLTIQRTQQEDSAVYLCASSPTGSRLEQYFGPGTRLTVT.

The CDR3 DNA reads TGTGCCAGCAGCCTATATAGCGGGGGGGACTCCTACAATGAGCAGTTCTTC. Translated, it gives CASSLYSGGDSYNEQFF. The V and J genes are TRBV4-2 and TRBJ2-1; TRBD2 matches 11 bases. Germline CDR1 is LGHNA and CDR2 is YNFKEQ. The V segment lost 4 bases and the J segment 0 bases; nucleotides outside the gene matches: 5. CDR3 length equals 17 residues.

The J gene is TRBJ1-3, the V gene TRBV5-1, with a weak D call TRBD1 (5 bases). V shed 2 bases and J shed 2 bases, with 11 bases lying between them. This CDR3 region has 15 residues. CDR1 SGHRS and CDR2 YFSETQ come from the germline V gene. The chain's CDR3 is CASSFSGDPGNTIYF. Here the CDR3 DNA reads TGCGCCAGCAGCTTCTCGGGGGACCCTGGAAACACCATATATTTT. Full variable domain (missing parts from reference TRBV5-1 and TRBJ1-3): KAGVTQTPRYLIKTRGQQVTLSCSPISGHRSVSWYQQTPGQGLQFLFEYFSETQRNKGNFPGRFSGRQFSNSRSEMNVSTLELGDSALYLCASSFSGDPGNTIYFGEGSWLTVV.

The gene calls are TRBV7-7 and TRBJ2-2, with D tentatively TRBD1 (5 bases). Looked up from germline, CDR1 is SSHAT and CDR2 is FNYEAQ (reference sequence). CDR3 length equals 13 residues. V was trimmed by 5 bases and J by 5 bases, leaving 9 bases between them. CDR3 DNA sequence: TGTGCCAGCAGCAGCAGGGAAACCGGGGAGCTGTTTTTT. It is translated as CASSSRETGELFF.

The J gene is TRBJ1-2, the V gene TRBV27, with 7 bases identical to TRBD1. The trim removed 5 bases at V and 8 bases at J, leaving 11 bases unmatched. CDR1 MNHEY and CDR2 SMNVEV come from the germline V gene (reference sequence). This CDR3 is built from 14 residues. The CDR3 region has the DNA TGTGCCAGCAGTCCTACAGGGGTGATCTCGGGCTACACCTTC. Its protein is CASSPTGVISGYTF.

This rearrangement joins TRBV28 to TRBJ2-2, with 7 bases matching TRBD1. Trimming removed 6 bases from V and 2 bases from J; junction bases left unmatched: 6. Germline values: CDR1 MDHEN, CDR2 SYDVKM. CDR3 length: 15 amino acids. The CDR3 sequence: CASRLGGFNTGELFF. The CDR3 DNA reads as TGTGCCAGCAGACTAGGGGGCTTCAACACCGGGGAGCTGTTTTTT.

The J gene is TRBJ1-2, the V gene TRBV19; 7 nucleotides align to TRBD1. J was trimmed by 4 bases and V by 5 bases; bases with no gene match: 4. The CDR3 contains 13 residues. The germline V gene encodes CDR1 LNHDA and CDR2 SQIVND (reference sequence). CDR3 nucleotide sequence: TGTGCCAGTAGTGCCAGGGGGGCCTATGGCTACACCTTC. It is translated as CASSARGAYGYTF.

V usage is TRBV9 and J usage is TRBJ1-1; a possible D gene is TRBD1 (5 bases). The CDR3 contains 14 residues. Trimming took off 2 bases at V and 1 base at J, with 9 bases between the two ends. Germline CDR1 reads SGDLS; CDR2 reads YYNGEE. The CDR3: CASSVRQQNTEAFF. The CDR3 region has the DNA TGTGCCAGCAGCGTCAGACAGCAGAACACTGAAGCTTTCTTT.

This sequence joins TRBV28 and TRBJ1-2; 7 nucleotides match TRBD1. V shed 5 bases and J 8 bases; nucleotides not matched to a gene: 17. CDR3 length: 16 amino acids. Germline V gene sequence: CDR1 MDHEN, CDR2 SYDVKM. Written as DNA, the CDR3 is TGTGCCAGCAGTGTCTTAGGGGGCAATAGGGGTTCGGGCTACACCTTC. The encoded protein is CASSVLGGNRGSGYTF.

V is TRBV7-9 and J is TRBJ1-5, with unresolved D. The CDR3 has 15 amino acids. From germline, CDR1 is SEHNR and CDR2 FQNEAQ (reference sequence). Trimming shortened V by 4 bases and J by 0 bases, and 10 bases separated the two germline ends. Here the CDR3 DNA reads TGTGCCAGCAGCTACGGGGATTCTAGCAATCAGCCCCAGCATTTT. It encodes CASSYGDSSNQPQHF.

This chain connects TRBV5-8 to TRBJ1-2; 7 nucleotides line up with TRBD1. Germline-derived CDR1 and CDR2 are SGHTS and YDEGEE. CDR3 size: 14 residues. Trimming removed 3 bases from V and 3 bases from J; junction bases left unmatched: 5. The CDR3 sequence: CASSSQGQYYGYTF. In DNA, the CDR3 is TGTGCCAGCAGCTCCCAGGGACAGTACTATGGCTACACCTTC.